This entry lists 22 T cell receptor beta chains sequenced from one sample in a study of T cells in localized non-small cell lung cancer. This table comes from immunoSEQ multiplex PCR, and its TCRdb copy is limited to in-frame clones, with some not included. The sample carries about 33,000 clones, roughly 88% recorded once. Material: peripheral blood, obtained before any cancer treatment. These receptors all come from a man aged 35-75 years with stage I lung adenocarcinoma.

This rearrangement joins TRBV6-5 to TRBJ1-5; the D is unclear. CDR1 and CDR2 (germline): MNHEY, SVGAGI. The CDR3 covers 16 residues. V lost 4 bases, J lost 0 bases, and 13 bases lay in between. Written as DNA, the CDR3 is TGTGCCAGCAGTTCTTTGACTGACCGTAGCAATCAGCCCCAGCATTTT. It encodes CASSSLTDRSNQPQHF.

The chain couples TRBV28 to TRBJ2-1, with D possibly TRBD1 on 6 matching bases. Per the germline V gene, CDR1 is MDHEN and CDR2 is SYDVKM. Deletions cut 5 bases from V and 5 bases from J, with 16 bases between. The CDR3 sequence is 15 residues long. CDR3 region: CASSQTGYRDNEQFF. CDR3 nucleotides: TGTGCCAGCAGTCAGACAGGATATCGGGACAATGAGCAGTTCTTC.

This clone was seen once. This rearrangement joins TRBV19 to TRBJ2-3, with TRBD2 matching over 7 bases. The CDR3 extends over 14 amino acids. Unmatched junction bases numbered 6, after V lost 5 bases and J lost 4 bases. The germline V gene has CDR1 LNHDA and CDR2 SQIVND (reference sequence). The CDR3 spells CASSVGLAADTQYF. In DNA form, the CDR3 reads TGTGCCAGTAGTGTAGGGCTAGCGGCAGATACGCAGTATTTT.

The V gene is TRBV19, the J gene TRBJ2-7, with 8 bases identical to TRBD1. V shed 3 bases, J shed 1 base, and the junction held 8 bases outside the gene matches. This CDR3 has 16 amino acids. CDR1 LNHDA and CDR2 SQIVND come from the germline V gene (reference sequence). The CDR3 is CASSIEQGVESYEQYF. The CDR3 coding sequence is TGTGCCAGTAGTATTGAACAGGGGGTCGAATCCTACGAGCAGTACTTC.

This clone was recorded only once. The chain has TRBV25-1 and TRBJ1-4, with TRBD1 identical over 10 bases. The trim removed 8 bases at V and 8 bases at J, leaving 14 bases unmatched. CDR1 MGHDK and CDR2 SYGVNS come from the germline V gene. The CDR3 is 16 residues long. The CDR3 sequence is CASSGTGEVLKEKLFF. The CDR3 DNA reads as TGTGCCAGCTCCGGGACAGGGGAGGTTTTGAAGGAAAAACTGTTTTTT.

The genes are TRBV6-6 and TRBJ1-1; 7 nucleotides align to TRBD1. This CDR3 has 16 residues. Germline CDR1 is MNHNY and CDR2 is SVGAGI (reference sequence). V shed 2 bases, J shed 0 bases, and the junction held 6 bases outside the gene matches. CDR3 amino acids: CASSYRDRSMNTEAFF. The CDR3 bases are TGTGCCAGCAGTTACCGGGACAGAAGCATGAACACTGAAGCTTTCTTT.

The CDR3 spells CASSLNPRTEAFF. The CDR3, as DNA: TGTGCCAGCAGCTTAAATCCGCGCACTGAAGCTTTCTTT. The V gene is TRBV11-2, the J gene TRBJ1-1; D remains ambiguous. Trimming pared 2 bases from V and 4 bases from J, leaving 8 bases between. Germline CDR1 and CDR2: SGHAT and FQNNGV. This CDR3 contains 13 residues.

This clone was counted once. The chain links TRBV10-2 to TRBJ1-5; a possible D gene is TRBD1 (5 bases). CDR1 is WSHSY, CDR2 SAAADI, per germline. The CDR3 is 14 amino acids. Trimming removed 7 bases from V and 6 bases from J, with 16 bases in between. The CDR3 spells CASTRQGGGQPQHF. Here the CDR3 DNA reads TGCGCCAGCACCAGGCAGGGTGGAGGTCAGCCCCAGCATTTT.

The chain employs TRBV4-2 and TRBJ1-6, with D hard to call. V gave up 1 base and J gave up 8 bases, with 9 bases separating them. CDR1 is LGHNA, CDR2 YNFKEQ, per germline. The CDR3 contains 14 residues. The CDR3 nucleotides are TGTGCCAGCAGCCAAGGCGAAGGTGATTCACCCCTCCACTTT. This gives the protein CASSQGEGDSPLHF.

This chain joins TRBV4-1 and TRBJ2-7, with D possibly being TRBD1 (5 bases). There are 15 residues in the CDR3. The V end lost 0 bases, the J end lost 1 base, and 10 bases lay between the germline ends. CDR1 MGHRA and CDR2 YSYEKL come from the germline V gene. CDR3 DNA: TGCGCCAGCAGCCAAGATCTGGGGCAATCCTACGAGCAGTACTTC. Translated, it gives CASSQDLGQSYEQYF.

V usage is TRBV14 and J usage is TRBJ2-6; 7 nucleotides line up with TRBD1. CDR1 is SGHDN and CDR2 is FVKESK in the germline V gene. The CDR3 has 17 residues. With V trimmed by 3 bases and J by 4 bases, 9 bases remained unmatched. CDR3 sequence: CASSQARQGAGANVLTF. CDR3 sequence (DNA): TGTGCCAGCAGCCAGGCCCGACAGGGAGCCGGGGCCAACGTCCTGACTTTC.

The chain recombines TRBV6-5 with TRBJ2-1; D is unresolved. Germline V lookup: CDR1 MNHEY, CDR2 SVGAGI. The CDR3 length is 12 residues. V lost 5 bases, J lost 10 bases, and 12 bases lay in between. The chain's CDR3 is CASSENALEQFF. DNA for the CDR3: TGTGCCAGCAGTGAAAATGCGCTGGAGCAGTTCTTC.

The chain recombines TRBV30 with TRBJ1-2; no clear D gene. Germline values: CDR1 GTSNPN, CDR2 SVGIG (reference sequence). Trimming cost V 3 bases and J 4 bases, with 12 bases left between them. The CDR3 is 13 residues long. This CDR3 reads CAWRDSGAYGYTF. The CDR3, as DNA: TGTGCCTGGAGGGACTCCGGCGCCTATGGCTACACCTTC.

The rearrangement uses TRBV5-1 and TRBJ1-1; D is perhaps TRBD1 (6 bases). V lost 0 bases, J lost 3 bases, and 6 bases lay in between. Germline-derived CDR1 and CDR2 are SGHRS and YFSETQ. This CDR3 region has 13 residues. CDR3 in amino acids: CASSLDRDTEAFF. Written as DNA, the CDR3 is TGCGCCAGCAGCTTGGACAGGGACACTGAAGCTTTCTTT.

This clone appeared once. The sample contains more than one DNA sequence encoding this CDR3. V usage is TRBV5-1 and J usage is TRBJ2-7; D gene uncertain. This CDR3 region has 13 residues. The V gene lost 4 bases and the J gene lost 0 bases, with 8 bases spanning the gap. Germline V gives CDR1 SGHRS, CDR2 YFSETQ. CDR3 DNA sequence: TGCGCCAGCAGCCTCCGGAACTCCTACGAGCAGTACTTC. Translation: CASSLRNSYEQYF.

The chain has TRBV2 and TRBJ2-3, with unresolved D. CDR1 is SNHLY, CDR2 FYNNEI, per germline. The CDR3 loop spans 13 amino acids. Deletions cut 2 bases from V and 6 bases from J, with 9 bases between. The CDR3 reads CASSEFVRDTQYF. In DNA, the CDR3 is TGTGCCAGCAGTGAATTTGTGAGGGATACGCAGTATTTT.

This clone was observed a few times. The V call is TRBV7-2, the J call TRBJ2-7, with 10 bases matching TRBD1. Looked up from germline, CDR1 is SGHTA and CDR2 is FQGNSA. V gave up 5 bases and J gave up 2 bases; unmatched junction bases: 3. The CDR3 runs 14 residues. The CDR3 nucleotides are TGTGCCAGCAGCCTCGGGACAGGGGCCTACGAGCAGTACTTC. It is translated as CASSLGTGAYEQYF.

The rearrangement joins TRBV6-1 to TRBJ2-4; 8 positions match TRBD2. This CDR3 has 13 amino acids. In germline, CDR1 is MNHNS, CDR2 SASEGT. CDR3 bases: TGTGCTACCAGGGCGGGGGGCCAATACATTCAGTACTTC. This encodes CATRAGGQYIQYF.

The V gene is TRBV19, the J gene TRBJ1-1, with D possibly TRBD1 on 5 matching bases. Looked up from germline, CDR1 is LNHDA and CDR2 is SQIVND (reference sequence). The CDR3 sequence is 17 residues long. The V end lost 4 bases, the J end lost 3 bases, and 21 bases lay between the germline ends. The CDR3 reads CASSRGLGANPDTEAFF. DNA of the CDR3: TGTGCCAGTAGTAGGGGCCTTGGAGCAAACCCGGACACTGAAGCTTTCTTT.

V gene TRBV5-1 combines with J gene TRBJ2-7; D may correspond to TRBD1 or TRBD2 (5 bases each). The germline V and J ends were trimmed by 5 bases and 7 bases, with 16 bases remaining between them. Per the germline V gene, CDR1 is SGHRS and CDR2 is YFSETQ. The CDR3 has 13 residues. CDR3 nucleotide sequence: TGCGCCAGCAGTGGGACCGTCCACTCGGAGCAGTACTTC. This sequence encodes CASSGTVHSEQYF.

The chain has TRBV5-1 and TRBJ1-5, with TRBD1 identical over 9 bases. This CDR3 comprises 15 residues. From germline, CDR1 is SGHRS and CDR2 YFSETQ. The V segment lost 4 bases and the J segment 6 bases; nucleotides outside the gene matches: 8. DNA of the CDR3: TGCGCCAGCAGCCTGGACAGGGGAAGCGGTCAGCCCCAGCATTTT. Protein sequence: CASSLDRGSGQPQHF.

With regard to this clone: One end of the junction varies from germline; a read error may be responsible. Other DNA sequences within the sample encode an identical CDR3. The V gene is TRBV7-2, the J gene TRBJ2-5; 13 positions agree with TRBD2. This CDR3 is 16 amino acids long. Germline V gene lookup returns CDR1 SGHTA and CDR2 FQGNSA. CDR3 DNA: TGCGCCAGCAGCACATCCACTAGCGGGGGGGCCGAGACCCAGTACTTC. Amino acids: CASSTSTSGGAETQYF.